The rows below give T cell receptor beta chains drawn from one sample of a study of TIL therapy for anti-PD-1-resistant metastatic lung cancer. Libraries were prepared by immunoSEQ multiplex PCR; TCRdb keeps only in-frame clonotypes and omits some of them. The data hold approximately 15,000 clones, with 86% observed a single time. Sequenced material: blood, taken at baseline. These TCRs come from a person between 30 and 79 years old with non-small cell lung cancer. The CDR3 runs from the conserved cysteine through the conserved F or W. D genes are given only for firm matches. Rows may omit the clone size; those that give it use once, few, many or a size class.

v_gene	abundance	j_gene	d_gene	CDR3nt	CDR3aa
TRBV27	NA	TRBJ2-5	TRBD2	TGTGCCAGCAGTTTACTCGGGACTAGCGGGAGGGCCGTCCGGACCCAGTACTTC	CASSLLGTSGRAVRTQYF
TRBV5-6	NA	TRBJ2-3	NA	TGTGCCAGCAGCCCCACCGTCAAAGATACGCAGTATTTT	CASSPTVKDTQYF
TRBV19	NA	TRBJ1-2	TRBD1	TGTGCCAGTAATGGACAGGGGTCTTCTAACTATGGCTACACCTTC	CASNGQGSSNYGYTF
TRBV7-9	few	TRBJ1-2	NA	TGTGCCAGCAGCGTATTAAGGGGCGCGGGCTATGGCTACACCTTC	CASSVLRGAGYGYTF
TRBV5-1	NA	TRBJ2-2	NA	TGCGCCAGCCACACGTCCGCGACGGGAGGGGAGCTGTTTTTT	CASHTSATGGELFF
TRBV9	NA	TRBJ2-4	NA	TGTGCCAGCAGCGCAACCCCAGGGGGGGCCAAAAACATTCAGTACTTC	CASSATPGGAKNIQYF
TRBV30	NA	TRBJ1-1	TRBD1	TGTGCCTGGAGCGTAAACAGGGGAATGCACGCTTTCTTT	CAWSVNRGMHAFF
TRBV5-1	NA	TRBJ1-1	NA	TGCGCCAGCCGGGCGACATTCACTGAAGCTTTCTTT	CASRATFTEAFF
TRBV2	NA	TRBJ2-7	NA	TGTGCCAGCAGCTCACAGGGACGGGGATCCTACGAGCAGTACTTC	CASSSQGRGSYEQYF
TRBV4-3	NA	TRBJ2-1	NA	TGCGCCAGCAGCCAAGATCTACCAACCACCCGACAGGTCCTATTGCCCAATGAGCAGTTCTTC	CASSQDLPTTRQVLLPNEQFF
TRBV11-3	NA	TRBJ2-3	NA	TGTGCCAGCAGCTACTTAGGGCCAGATACGCAGTATTTT	CASSYLGPDTQYF
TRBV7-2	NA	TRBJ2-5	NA	TGTGCCAGCAGCTTCCGAGGGAGGTGGGAGACCCAGTACTTC	CASSFRGRWETQYF
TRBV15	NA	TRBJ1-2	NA	TGTGCCACCAGCAGGGCCGACAGAAACTATGGCTACACCTTC	CATSRADRNYGYTF
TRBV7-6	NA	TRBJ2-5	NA	TGTGCCAGCAGCTTAGCGCGTGGACAGCTTCAAGGGGAGACCCAGTACTTC	CASSLARGQLQGETQYF
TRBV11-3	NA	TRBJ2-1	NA	TGTGCCAGCAGCTTAGAGGGCTCCTACAATGAGCAGTTCTTC	CASSLEGSYNEQFF
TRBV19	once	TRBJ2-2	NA	TGTGCCAGTACCTTCGGACAGAGATGGACCGGGGAGCTGTTTTTT	CASTFGQRWTGELFF